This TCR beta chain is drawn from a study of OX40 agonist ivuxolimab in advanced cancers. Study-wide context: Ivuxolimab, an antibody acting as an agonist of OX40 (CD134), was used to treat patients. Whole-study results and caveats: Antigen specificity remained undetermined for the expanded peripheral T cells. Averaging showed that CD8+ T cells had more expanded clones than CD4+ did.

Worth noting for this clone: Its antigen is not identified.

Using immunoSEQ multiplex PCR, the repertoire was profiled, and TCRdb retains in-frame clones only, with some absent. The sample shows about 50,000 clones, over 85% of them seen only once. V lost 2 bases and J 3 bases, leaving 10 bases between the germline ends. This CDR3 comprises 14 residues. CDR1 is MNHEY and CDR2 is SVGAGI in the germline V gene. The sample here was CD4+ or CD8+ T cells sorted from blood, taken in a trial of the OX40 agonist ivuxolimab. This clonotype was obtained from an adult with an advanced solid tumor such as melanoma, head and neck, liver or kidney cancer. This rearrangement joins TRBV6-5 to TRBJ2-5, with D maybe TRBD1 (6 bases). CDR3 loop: CASSYRAGEETQYF. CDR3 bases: TGTGCCAGCAGTTACAGGGCAGGGGAAGAGACCCAGTACTTC.